Listed here are 21 T cell receptor beta chains from one sample, sequenced in a study of cytomegalovirus exposure and HLA in healthy donors. Primers included in the PCR were 60 Vbeta and 13 Jbeta primers. Generated by immunoSEQ multiplex PCR, the TCRdb table keeps only in-frame clones and is missing some. The sample carries about 140,000 clones, 70% to 80% recorded once. Sequencing was done on a sample of PBMCs. The receptors stem from a male donor in good health and CMV-seronegative.

The V call is TRBV18, the J call TRBJ2-7; D perhaps matches TRBD1 (6 bases). The V and J ends lost 2 bases and 12 bases respectively, with 20 bases between them. Germline CDR1 reads KGHSH; CDR2 reads LQKENI. The CDR3 length is 14 residues. The chain's CDR3 is CASSPSSRGGEMYF. The CDR3, as DNA: TGTGCCAGCTCACCATCATCTCGAGGGGGAGAGATGTACTTC.

The chain carries TRBV19 and TRBJ1-2; the match to TRBD1 covers 7 bases. This CDR3 has 16 amino acids. Germline assignment: CDR1 LNHDA and CDR2 SQIVND (reference sequence). The J segment lost 6 bases and the V segment lost 3 bases, leaving 13 bases of the junction unmatched. The CDR3 nucleotides are TGTGCCAGTAGTATCGGCCTTGGACAGGCGGGAAATGGCTACACCTTC. This codes for CASSIGLGQAGNGYTF. Using reference TRBV19 and TRBJ1-2 for the parts outside the CDR3, the full variable domain is DGGITQSPKYLFRKEGQNVTLSCEQNLNHDAMYWYRQDPGQGLRLIYYSQIVNDFQKGDIAEGYSVSREKKESFPLTVTSAQKNPTAFYLCASSIGLGQAGNGYTFGSGTRLTVV.

This clone has just one count. This chain uses TRBV5-1 with TRBJ2-3; 9 bases match TRBD1. The CDR3 has 14 amino acids. Per germline, CDR1 SGHRS and CDR2 YFSETQ. Trimming cost V 4 bases and J 5 bases; bases outside gene matches: 5. The CDR3 DNA sequence: TGCGCCAGCAGCATCCGGACAGGGGTAGATACGCAGTATTTT. It translates to CASSIRTGVDTQYF.

This clone appeared a few times. The genes are TRBV19 and TRBJ1-5, with D maybe TRBD1 (5 bases). The V end was cut by 3 bases, the J end by 7 bases, with 25 bases between. CDR1 and CDR2 (germline): LNHDA, SQIVND (reference sequence). This CDR3 contains 18 residues. The CDR3: CASSIREAGDTWKQPQHF. CDR3 DNA sequence: TGTGCCAGTAGTATCAGGGAGGCGGGTGACACCTGGAAGCAGCCCCAGCATTTT. Full variable domain (missing parts from reference TRBV19 and TRBJ1-5): DGGITQSPKYLFRKEGQNVTLSCEQNLNHDAMYWYRQDPGQGLRLIYYSQIVNDFQKGDIAEGYSVSREKKESFPLTVTSAQKNPTAFYLCASSIREAGDTWKQPQHFGDGTRLSIL.

This clone was recorded once. The DNA of the CDR3 is TGCGCCAGCAGCCCCTATTCTCCTTTGGCAGCGGGGGGGACGGCCGATACGCAGTATTTT. This encodes CASSPYSPLAAGGTADTQYF. This rearrangement joins TRBV5-1 to TRBJ2-3, with TRBD2 identical over 10 bases. Germline V gene sequence: CDR1 SGHRS, CDR2 YFSETQ. This CDR3 is 20 amino acids long. The V gene end was trimmed by 4 bases and the J gene end by 6 bases; junction bases not matched to a gene: 23.

This clone was picked up one time. This sequence joins TRBV27 and TRBJ1-2, with 8 bases that match TRBD1. J gave up 7 bases and V 2 bases, and 3 bases lay outside the gene matches. Per germline, CDR1 MNHEY and CDR2 SMNVEV (reference sequence). The CDR3 consists of 13 residues. In DNA, the CDR3 is TGTGCCAGCAGTTTAACAGGGGGTGCTGGCTACACCTTC. This gives the protein CASSLTGGAGYTF.

The chain uses TRBV6-6 and TRBJ2-7, with TRBD1 as a possible D gene (5 bases). From germline, CDR1 is MNHNY and CDR2 SVGAGI (reference sequence). The V and J ends lost 6 bases and 6 bases respectively, with 9 bases between them. This CDR3 spans 11 amino acids. The CDR3 sequence: CASRTAFEQYF. The CDR3 DNA reads as TGTGCCAGCAGGACAGCCTTCGAGCAGTACTTC.

V gene TRBV2 combines with J gene TRBJ1-2; TRBD1 matches 7 bases. The CDR3 runs to 13 residues. Germline assignment: CDR1 SNHLY and CDR2 FYNNEI. V dropped 5 bases and J dropped 7; count of bases not matched to a gene: 7. The CDR3 loop reads CASSLQGNPGYTF. The CDR3 DNA sequence: TGTGCCAGCAGTTTACAGGGGAATCCTGGCTACACCTTC. The whole variable domain, filled in from reference TRBV2 and TRBJ1-2, reads EPEVTQTPSHQVTQMGQEVILRCVPISNHLYFYWYRQILGQKVEFLVSFYNNEISEKSEIFDDQFSVERPDGSNFTLKIRSTKLEDSAMYFCASSLQGNPGYTFGSGTRLTVV.

The chain carries TRBV5-1 and TRBJ2-1; 12 bases are a match to TRBD2. CDR3 length: 16 amino acids. J lost 8 bases, V lost 5 bases, and 11 bases had no gene match. The germline V gene has CDR1 SGHRS and CDR2 YFSETQ. CDR3 protein: CASRLTSGGPGDEQFF. The CDR3 DNA reads TGCGCCAGCAGATTAACTAGCGGGGGGCCGGGGGATGAGCAGTTCTTC. Full variable domain (missing parts from reference TRBV5-1 and TRBJ2-1): KAGVTQTPRYLIKTRGQQVTLSCSPISGHRSVSWYQQTPGQGLQFLFEYFSETQRNKGNFPGRFSGRQFSNSRSEMNVSTLELGDSALYLCASRLTSGGPGDEQFFGPGTRLTVL.

This sequence joins TRBV4-3 and TRBJ1-1; D might be TRBD1 (6 bases). V was shortened by 0 bases and J by 1 base, with 12 bases between the two germline ends. The germline CDR1 and CDR2 sequences are LGHNA and YSLEER. The CDR3 is 16 residues long. The CDR3 sequence is CASSQDRRDKNTEAFF. Here the CDR3 DNA reads TGCGCCAGCAGCCAAGATCGACGGGACAAGAACACTGAAGCTTTCTTT.

The J gene is TRBJ2-3, the V gene TRBV7-6; no reliable D call. CDR3 length equals 12 residues. Germline values: CDR1 SGHVS, CDR2 FNYEAQ. Trimming took off 5 bases at V and 5 bases at J, with 8 bases between the two ends. CDR3 amino acids: CASSRSGDTQYF. CDR3 sequence (DNA): TGTGCCAGCAGCCGGAGTGGAGATACGCAGTATTTT.

This clone has a single count. The gene calls are TRBV10-2 and TRBJ2-3; perhaps TRBD2 as D (7 bases). The CDR3 is made up of 14 amino acids. CDR1 is WSHSY, CDR2 SAAADI, per germline. V dropped 0 bases and J dropped 5 bases, with 9 bases sitting between them. CDR3 in amino acids: CASSESGGRDTQYF. The CDR3 region has the DNA TGCGCCAGCAGTGAGTCGGGGGGGCGAGATACGCAGTATTTT.

V gene TRBV30 combines with J gene TRBJ2-3; D perhaps matches TRBD1 (5 bases). CDR1 and CDR2 (germline): GTSNPN, SVGIG (reference sequence). V lost 0 bases and J 4 bases, leaving 8 bases between the germline ends. The CDR3 totals 13 residues. The CDR3 nucleotides read TGTGCCTGGAGTGTAAGGGGTCCAGATACGCAGTATTTT. Protein: CAWSVRGPDTQYF.

The chain links TRBV9 to TRBJ1-1; 9 bases line up with TRBD1. The germline gives CDR1 SGDLS, CDR2 YYNGEE. The CDR3 has 14 amino acids. V lost 0 bases, J lost 7 bases, and 4 bases stayed unmatched. The CDR3 loop reads CASSVAGQGYEAFF. In DNA form, the CDR3 reads TGTGCCAGCAGCGTAGCGGGACAGGGTTATGAAGCTTTCTTT. Using reference TRBV9 and TRBJ1-1 for the parts outside the CDR3, the full variable domain is DSGVTQTPKHLITATGQRVTLRCSPRSGDLSVYWYQQSLDQGLQFLIQYYNGEERAKGNILERFSAQQFPDLHSELNLSSLELGDSALYFCASSVAGQGYEAFFGQGTRLTVV.

The chain uses TRBV28 and TRBJ1-4, with 7 bases aligning to TRBD1. Germline-derived CDR1 and CDR2 are MDHEN and SYDVKM. The CDR3 runs to 15 residues. The V gene end was trimmed by 6 bases and the J gene end by 7 bases; junction bases not matched to a gene: 11. DNA of the CDR3: TGTGCCAGCAGACGAAGACAGGGTGTAGGTGAAAAACTGTTTTTT. It translates to CASRRRQGVGEKLFF.

CDR3 protein: CASSPRDTEAFF. The DNA for the CDR3 is TGTGCCAGCAGCCCCCGGGACACTGAAGCTTTCTTT. The chain employs TRBV5-4 and TRBJ1-1; D is unclear. CDR3 length: 12 amino acids. The germline gives CDR1 SGHNT, CDR2 YYREEE (reference sequence). The V end was cut by 4 bases, the J end by 3 bases, with 7 bases between.

This rearrangement joins TRBV18 to TRBJ1-1; 7 positions match TRBD1. The V and J ends lost 0 bases and 8 bases, in that order; junction bases with no gene match: 6. The CDR3 has 14 residues. Germline V gives CDR1 KGHSH, CDR2 LQKENI. CDR3 amino acids: CASSPPGTVTEAFF. The DNA of the CDR3 is TGTGCCAGCTCACCACCGGGGACAGTAACAGAAGCTTTCTTT.

This clone came up a few times. The chain links TRBV27 to TRBJ2-5; D perhaps matches TRBD1 (6 bases). With the DNA end fitting TRBJ2-7 better, the J assignment may be wrong. This CDR3 comprises 13 residues. CDR1 is MNHEY, CDR2 SMNVEV, per germline (reference sequence). In nucleotides, the CDR3 is TGTGCCAGCGCCCACAGGGTTTCCTACGAGCAGTACTTC. It yields the protein CASAHRVSYEQYF.

The chain is built from TRBV19 and TRBJ1-1; D is possibly TRBD1 (6 bases). There are 16 residues in the CDR3. Germline lookup yields CDR1 LNHDA and CDR2 SQIVND (reference sequence). The V and J ends lost 1 base and 8 bases respectively, with 20 bases between them. The DNA of the CDR3 is TGTGCCAGTAGTATAGGGGGACACGGGGAGAGGCCAGAAGCTTTCTTT. This encodes CASSIGGHGERPEAFF.

CDR3 in DNA: TGCGCCAGCAGCCAACTCGGAGCCAACTATGGCTACACCTTC. Protein product: CASSQLGANYGYTF. The chain has TRBV4-1 and TRBJ1-2; D ambiguous. With 2 bases removed from V and 2 bases from J, the gap between germline ends came to 9 bases. CDR1 is MGHRA and CDR2 is YSYEKL in the germline V gene. The CDR3 is 14 residues long.

This clone was observed a few times. This chain uses TRBV5-1 with TRBJ2-3; a possible D gene is TRBD1 (5 bases). Germline V gene data show CDR1 as SGHRS and CDR2 as YFSETQ. The CDR3 runs to 14 residues. Trimming took 0 bases from V and 1 from J, leaving 6 bases between them. CDR3 protein: CASSLGQRTDTQYF. In nucleotides, the CDR3 is TGCGCCAGCAGCTTGGGACAGCGCACAGATACGCAGTATTTT.